A selection of T cell receptor beta chains follows, all from one sample in a study of technical replicates of blood from a few donors. Profiling relied on immunoSEQ multiplex PCR, and the TCRdb table lists in-frame clones only, not all of them. The table lists 65,000 to 95,000 clones, 97% of them singletons. Sequences were obtained from T cells isolated from PBMCs. The receptors originated from a human donor in good health. Each CDR3 is given with its conserved first and last residue. Each record gives: D gene, V gene, J gene, clone size, CDR3 DNA, CDR3 protein. D genes are given only for firm matches. Clone size is given for some rows only: seen once, a few or many times, or a class if the clone is expanded.

>NA|TRBV11-2|TRBJ1-1|NA
TGTGCCAGCAGCTTACTTTCCGGGACTGAAGCTTTCTTT
CASSLLSGTEAFF
>TRBD1|TRBV25-1|TRBJ1-1|once
TGTGCCAGCAGTGGCTCCGGGACAGGGAGGACTGAAGCTTTCTTT
CASSGSGTGRTEAFF
>TRBD1|TRBV4-1|TRBJ1-1|NA
TGCGCCAGCAGCGAAACAGGGACAGGGACACTAACTGAAGCTTTCTTT
CASSETGTGTLTEAFF
>TRBD1|TRBV28|TRBJ2-4|once
TGTGCCAGCAGGCAAACAGGGGGTGGCAAAAACATTCAGTACTTC
CASRQTGGGKNIQYF
>NA|TRBV5-1|TRBJ2-6|NA
TGCGCCAGCAGCTTGCAGGCGGCTCGGGGTGGGGCCAACGTCCTGACTTTC
CASSLQAARGGANVLTF
>TRBD2|TRBV20-1|TRBJ2-7|NA
TGCAGTGTTCTAGCGGGCTACGAGCAGTACTTC
CSVLAGYEQYF
>NA|TRBV5-1|TRBJ2-2|NA
TGCGCCAGCACGGCACAGGGTATCACCGGGGAGCTGTTTTTT
CASTAQGITGELFF
>NA|TRBV7-9|TRBJ2-5|NA
TGTGCCAGCAGCTTAGGCAGCCAAACTACAGAGACCCAGTACTTC
CASSLGSQTTETQYF
>TRBD2|TRBV11-2|TRBJ2-3|once
TGTGCCAGCAGCCCCCTCCAACCGGGACTAGGCACAGATACGCAGTATTTT
CASSPLQPGLGTDTQYF
>NA|TRBV7-2|TRBJ2-7|once
TGTGCCAGCAGCTTAATAACAGGCTGGGGCGAGCAGTACTTC
CASSLITGWGEQYF
>TRBD1|TRBV28|TRBJ1-1|NA
TGTGCCAGCAGTTTCGAGACAGGGGGCAACACTGAAGCTTTCTTT
CASSFETGGNTEAFF
>NA|TRBV4-2|TRBJ1-2|NA
TGTGCCAGCAGCCAAGAGGCGGAGATCCCCTATGGCTACACCTTC
CASSQEAEIPYGYTF
>NA|TRBV6-1|TRBJ1-1|NA
TGTGCCAGCAGTGAAGCGGGGAGTACTGAAGCTTTCTTT
CASSEAGSTEAFF
>NA|TRBV11-3|TRBJ1-1|few
TGTGCCAGCAGCCGCGGGTTAACGAACACTGAAGCTTTCTTT
CASSRGLTNTEAFF
>TRBD2|TRBV18|TRBJ2-2|NA
TGTGCCAGCTCACCACCGGTGGCGGGAGACACCGGGGAGCTGTTTTTT
CASSPPVAGDTGELFF
>TRBD1|TRBV5-1|TRBJ2-5|NA
TGCGCCAGCAGACCCGGGACAGGGGGCGGGGAGACCCAGTACTTC
CASRPGTGGGETQYF
>NA|TRBV11-3|TRBJ1-2|NA
TGTGCCAGCAGCTTTTCGACTGGTGGCTACACCTTC
CASSFSTGGYTF
>NA|TRBV6-1|TRBJ2-1|NA
TGTGCCAGCAGTGACCCCAGGGTAAGACGAAATGAGCAGTTCTTC
CASSDPRVRRNEQFF
>NA|TRBV5-5|TRBJ2-2|NA
TGTGCCAGCAGCCGACCTACCGGGACCGGGGAGCTGTTTTTT
CASSRPTGTGELFF
>NA|TRBV27|TRBJ1-2|NA
TGTGCCAGCAGTTTCAATAACAGGGTCGCCAACTATGGCTACACCTTC
CASSFNNRVANYGYTF
>NA|TRBV9|TRBJ1-2|NA
TGTGCCAGCAGCGTAGGCCTAACAGGGCCCGATGGCTACACCTTC
CASSVGLTGPDGYTF
>TRBD2|TRBV9|TRBJ2-1|NA
TGTGCCAGCAGCGGTAGCGGGGGGGCCTTTGAGGAGCAGTTCTTC
CASSGSGGAFEEQFF